The present TCR beta chain was sequenced within a study of control samples from healthy donors and cancer patients (dated by TCRdb to about 2020). The library was produced with the immunoSEQ multiplex PCR assay. TCRdb holds this immuneACCESS table with in-frame rearrangements only. Some clones are missing; in checked studies, unresolved V genes explain under half, and the rest has no known cause. The sample data list about 73,000 clones, and around 95% of these were observed just once. The ten largest clones represent approximately 5.7% of the sample. This clone was seen once. Its antigen target is currently unknown. Base qualities are missing; no much larger clone stands one base away. The sequence derives from a middle-aged woman in good health. Sample: blood.

In nucleotides, the sequence is TGTGCCAGCATCTCAGTGGGACAGGGGCTCTACGAGCAGTACTTC. Its coded protein is CASISVGQGLYEQYF. The chain employs TRBV2 and TRBJ2-7, with TRBD1 matching 10 junction bases. The germline V gene provides CDR1 SNHLY and CDR2 FYNNEI. The CDR3 spans 15 residues, from the cysteine through the phenylalanine. The kept DNA is CDR3 alone, 45 bases in frame from the first base. The germline V and J ends show losses of 7 bases and 3 bases respectively, and no gene match explains 9 bases of the junction.